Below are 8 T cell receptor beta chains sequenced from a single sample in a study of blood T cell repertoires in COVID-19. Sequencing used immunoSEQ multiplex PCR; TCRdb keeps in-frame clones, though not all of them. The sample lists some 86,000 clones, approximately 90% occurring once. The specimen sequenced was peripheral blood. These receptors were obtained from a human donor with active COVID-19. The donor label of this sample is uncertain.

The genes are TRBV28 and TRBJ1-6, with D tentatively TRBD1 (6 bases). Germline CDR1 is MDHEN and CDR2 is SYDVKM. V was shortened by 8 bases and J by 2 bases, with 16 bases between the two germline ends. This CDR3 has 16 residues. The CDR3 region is CASSTLTGPYNSPLHF. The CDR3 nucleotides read TGTGCCAGCTCCACCCTCACAGGGCCCTATAATTCACCCCTCCACTTT.

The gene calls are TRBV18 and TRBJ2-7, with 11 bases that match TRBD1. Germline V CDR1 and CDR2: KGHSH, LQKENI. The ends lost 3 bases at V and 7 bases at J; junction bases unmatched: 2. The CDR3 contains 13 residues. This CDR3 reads CASSPGQGGEQYF. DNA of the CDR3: TGTGCCAGCTCACCGGGACAGGGGGGAGAGCAGTACTTC.

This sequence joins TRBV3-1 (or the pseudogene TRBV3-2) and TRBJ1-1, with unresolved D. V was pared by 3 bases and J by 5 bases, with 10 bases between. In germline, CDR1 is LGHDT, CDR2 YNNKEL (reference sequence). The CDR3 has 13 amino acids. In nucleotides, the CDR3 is TGTGCCAGCAGCCATTCTCGGGGAACTGAAGCTTTCTTT. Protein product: CASSHSRGTEAFF.

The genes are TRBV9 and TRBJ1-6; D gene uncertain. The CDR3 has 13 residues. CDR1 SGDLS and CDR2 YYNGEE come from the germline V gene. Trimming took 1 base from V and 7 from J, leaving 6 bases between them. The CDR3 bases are TGTGCCAGCAGCGTAAACGGGAATTCACCCCTCCACTTT. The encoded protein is CASSVNGNSPLHF. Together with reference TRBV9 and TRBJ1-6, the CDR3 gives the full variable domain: DSGVTQTPKHLITATGQRVTLRCSPRSGDLSVYWYQQSLDQGLQFLIQYYNGEERAKGNILERFSAQQFPDLHSELNLSSLELGDSALYFCASSVNGNSPLHFGNGTRLTVT.

This chain's CDR3 is CASSLDGQTEHYGYTF. DNA for the CDR3: TGCGCCAGCAGCTTGGACGGACAGACGGAGCACTATGGCTACACCTTC. The chain has TRBV5-1 and TRBJ1-2; D perhaps matches TRBD1 (6 bases). Germline CDR1 and CDR2: SGHRS and YFSETQ. The CDR3 contains 16 residues. Trimming stripped 0 bases from V and 3 bases from J, with 15 bases between.

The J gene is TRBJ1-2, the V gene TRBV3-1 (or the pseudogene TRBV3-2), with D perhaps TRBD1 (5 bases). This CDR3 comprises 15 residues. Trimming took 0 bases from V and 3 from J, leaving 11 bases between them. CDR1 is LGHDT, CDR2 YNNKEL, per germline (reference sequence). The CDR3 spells CASSQDPSGYYGYTF. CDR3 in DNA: TGTGCCAGCAGCCAAGATCCTTCAGGGTACTATGGCTACACCTTC.

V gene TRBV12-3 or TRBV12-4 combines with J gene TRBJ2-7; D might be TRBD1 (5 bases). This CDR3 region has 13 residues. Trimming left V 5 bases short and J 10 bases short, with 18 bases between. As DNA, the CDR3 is TGTGCCAGCAGTCCCCGGCGGCAGGGCGAACAGTACTTC. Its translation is CASSPRRQGEQYF.

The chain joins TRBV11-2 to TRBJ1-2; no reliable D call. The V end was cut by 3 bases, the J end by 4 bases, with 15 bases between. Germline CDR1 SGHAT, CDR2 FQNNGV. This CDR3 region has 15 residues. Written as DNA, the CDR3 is TGTGCCAGCAGCTTTTGGAAGGGAGACGGCTATGGCTACACCTTC. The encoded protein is CASSFWKGDGYGYTF.